This T cell receptor beta chain was documented in a study of radiation and T cells in renal cell carcinoma. Germline-derived CDR1 and CDR2 are SGHRS and YFSETQ. This CDR3 has 13 residues. Trimming took off 0 bases at V and 6 bases at J, with 6 bases between the two ends. The assay was immunoSEQ multiplex PCR, and TCRdb's table has in-frame clones only and misses some. This table holds some 120,000 clones, roughly 80% found once. The time point was: baseline pretreatment blood. Sample treatment: 15 Gy SBRT to primary tumor, nephrectomy 4 weeks later. This TCR derives from a woman aged 55 to 70 with renal cell carcinoma. Sequences were derived from blood, sampled from a patient whose treatment included radiotherapy and nephrectomy. The chain combines TRBV5-1 with TRBJ2-2; D is ambiguous. CDR3 sequence: CASSLEGPGELFF. CDR3 in DNA: TGCGCCAGCAGCTTGGAAGGACCCGGGGAGCTGTTTTTT.